These 32 T cell receptor beta chains came from one sample sequenced in a study of a mutant IDH1 vaccine in newly diagnosed glioma. The time point here: week 35, safety follow-up. Every vaccine dose comprised 300 ug of mutant IDH1 20-mer peptide plus topical imiquimod. Their antigen targets remain unknown. TCRdb's table, derived via immunoSEQ multiplex PCR, lists solely in-frame clones and lacks some. The sample contains 60,000 to 65,000 clones, around 84% of which appear only once. Sequences were derived from PBMCs, sampled from a glioma patient whose treatment included an IDH1 peptide vaccine. The receptors stem from a young man with glioma.

This chain uses TRBV18 with TRBJ2-7, with TRBD1 matching 8 bases. Germline V gene data show CDR1 as KGHSH and CDR2 as LQKENI. The V gene end was trimmed by 4 bases and the J gene end by 6 bases; junction bases not matched to a gene: 11. The CDR3 spans 15 residues. CDR3: CASSLWTGSSGEQYF. DNA of the CDR3: TGTGCCAGCTCACTCTGGACAGGGAGTAGCGGCGAGCAGTACTTC.

V gene TRBV5-6 combines with J gene TRBJ2-7, with TRBD1 matching over 8 bases. Trimming cost V 4 bases and J 2 bases; bases outside gene matches: 8. This CDR3 is built from 15 residues. Germline CDR1 is SGHDT and CDR2 is YYEEEE. The DNA of the CDR3 is TGTGCCAGCAGCATAGGACAGGGTCAGGCCTACGAGCAGTACTTC. The encoded protein is CASSIGQGQAYEQYF.

This sequence joins TRBV5-1 and TRBJ2-1; TRBD2 might be the D (5 bases). Trimming took 2 bases from V and 0 from J, leaving 12 bases between them. From germline, CDR1 is SGHRS and CDR2 YFSETQ. This CDR3 comprises 16 residues. CDR3 sequence reads: CASSLDPAGSYNEQFF. The CDR3 bases are TGCGCCAGCAGCTTAGACCCCGCGGGCTCCTACAATGAGCAGTTCTTC.

The chain recombines TRBV29-1 with TRBJ1-1; D remains ambiguous. Trimming cost V 4 bases and J 4 bases, with 16 bases left between them. Germline CDR1 SQVTM, CDR2 ANQGSEA. The CDR3 totals 14 residues. The CDR3 nucleotides are TGCAGCGTTGGGTACCCCGGGCTGACCACTGAAGCTTTCTTT. Translated: CSVGYPGLTTEAFF.

J is TRBJ2-3 and V is TRBV19; D not resolved. The CDR3 is 14 amino acids. Trimming took 3 bases from V and 2 from J, leaving 9 bases between them. CDR1 is LNHDA and CDR2 is SQIVND in the germline V gene (reference sequence). CDR3 residues: CASSIGWDTDTQYF. DNA of the CDR3: TGTGCCAGTAGTATTGGGTGGGACACAGATACGCAGTATTTT.

The chain couples TRBV5-5 to TRBJ1-2; 12 positions agree with TRBD1. This CDR3 has 15 residues. Trimming removed 0 bases from V and 7 bases from J; junction bases left unmatched: 4. The germline V gene has CDR1 SGHKS and CDR2 YYEKEE (reference sequence). CDR3 coding DNA: TGTGCCAGCAGCTTGGCCGGGACAGGGGGCTTTGGCTACACCTTC. It is translated as CASSLAGTGGFGYTF.

The chain is built from TRBV18 and TRBJ2-6; D ambiguous. The CDR3 is 14 amino acids. Germline V gene data show CDR1 as KGHSH and CDR2 as LQKENI. The V end lost 2 bases, the J end lost 2 bases, and 4 bases lay between the germline ends. The CDR3 nucleotides are TGTGCCAGCTCACCAGGGACTGGGGCCAACGTCCTGACTTTC. Translating it yields CASSPGTGANVLTF.

The chain links TRBV9 to TRBJ2-1; possibly TRBD1 for D (6 bases). The CDR3 totals 17 residues. The germline gives CDR1 SGDLS, CDR2 YYNGEE. V was pared by 0 bases and J by 1 base, with 14 bases between. In nucleotides, the CDR3 is TGTGCCAGCAGCGTAGATTCCGGGACACTGTCCTACAATGAGCAGTTCTTC. Protein product: CASSVDSGTLSYNEQFF.

This sequence joins TRBV9 and TRBJ1-6, with unresolved D. CDR1 SGDLS and CDR2 YYNGEE come from the germline V gene. V was cut by 0 bases and J by 5 bases, with 9 bases left in between. The CDR3 totals 15 residues. The chain's CDR3 is CASSVGGWDNSPLHF. The CDR3 DNA follows: TGTGCCAGCAGCGTAGGAGGGTGGGATAATTCACCCCTCCACTTT.

This sequence joins TRBV19 and TRBJ1-1, with D possibly matching TRBD1 (6 bases). The V gene's germline CDR1 is LNHDA and CDR2 SQIVND (reference sequence). Trimming shortened V by 4 bases and J by 1 base, and 10 bases separated the two germline ends. The CDR3 is 14 residues long. The CDR3 nucleotides read TGTGCCAGTAGTAAGGGACAAGCGAACACTGAAGCTTTCTTT. As protein: CASSKGQANTEAFF.

Within the sample, this clone is large. V and J are TRBV25-1 and TRBJ2-2; 9 nucleotides agree with TRBD1. V gave up 4 bases and J gave up 3 bases; unmatched junction bases: 0. The CDR3 contains 14 residues. CDR1 is MGHDK and CDR2 is SYGVNS in the germline V gene. This chain's CDR3 is CASSGQGDTGELFF. CDR3 DNA: TGTGCCAGCAGTGGACAGGGGGACACCGGGGAGCTGTTTTTT. The full variable domain, rest sourced from reference TRBV25-1 and TRBJ2-2, is EADIYQTPRYLVIGTGKKITLECSQTMGHDKMYWYQQDPGMELHLIHYSYGVNSTEKGDLSSESTVSRIRTEHFPLTLESARPSHTSQYLCASSGQGDTGELFFGEGSRLTVL.

The gene calls are TRBV6-5 and TRBJ2-7, with 7 bases matching TRBD1. V shed 0 bases and J 9 bases; nucleotides not matched to a gene: 8. Germline values: CDR1 MNHEY, CDR2 SVGAGI. This CDR3 region has 14 residues. The DNA for the CDR3 is TGTGCCAGCAGTTACTCAGACGGACAGGAACGGCAGTACTTC. It encodes CASSYSDGQERQYF.

The chain is built from TRBV14 and TRBJ1-6, with unresolved D. This CDR3 is 16 amino acids long. Germline CDR1 SGHDN, CDR2 FVKESK. V shed 3 bases and J shed 2 bases, with 11 bases lying between them. CDR3 in DNA: TGTGCCAGCAGCCAGGCCCGGAGGACCTATAATTCACCCCTCCACTTT. Translating it yields CASSQARRTYNSPLHF.

The V and J genes are TRBV28 and TRBJ1-6; maybe TRBD1 (6 bases). The CDR3 consists of 15 residues. Per the germline V gene, CDR1 is MDHEN and CDR2 is SYDVKM. Trimming removed 2 bases from V and 6 bases from J, with 11 bases in between. The CDR3 reads CASSLGGSGNSPLHF. DNA of the CDR3: TGTGCCAGCAGTTTAGGGGGCTCGGGTAATTCACCCCTCCACTTT.

This chain joins TRBV5-1 and TRBJ1-4; D is uncertain. The V gene's germline CDR1 is SGHRS and CDR2 YFSETQ. V shed 0 bases and J shed 8 bases, with 5 bases lying between them. The CDR3 loop spans 12 amino acids. The DNA of the CDR3 is TGCGCCAGCAGCTTGGCCGGGGAAAAACTGTTTTTT. Translation gives CASSLAGEKLFF.

This clone was counted between two and nine times. The V call is TRBV28, the J call TRBJ1-1; D not resolved. This CDR3 is built from 15 residues. Between the trimmed V and J ends, which lost 3 bases and 4 bases, there was a span of 15 bases. The germline V gene has CDR1 MDHEN and CDR2 SYDVKM. The CDR3 DNA reads TGTGCCAGCAGTTTTGTAAGGGAGGTCGGCACTGAAGCTTTCTTT. Its protein is CASSFVREVGTEAFF.

This chain links TRBV11-2 with TRBJ1-2; 8 positions match TRBD1. From germline, CDR1 is SGHAT and CDR2 FQNNGV. The V and J ends lost 0 bases and 6 bases, in that order; junction bases with no gene match: 0. The CDR3 runs to 13 residues. The CDR3 nucleotides are TGTGCCAGCAGCTTAGACAGGGGGCATGGCTACACCTTC. Its translation is CASSLDRGHGYTF.

V gene TRBV6-6 combines with J gene TRBJ1-1, with D unclear. The ends were cut back, 6 bases at V and 1 base at J, with 9 bases in the middle. CDR3 length equals 13 residues. CDR1 and CDR2 from the germline V gene are MNHNY and SVGAGI (reference sequence). The CDR3 coding sequence is TGTGCCAGCAGACCGGACGGGAACACTGAAGCTTTCTTT. This gives the protein CASRPDGNTEAFF.

The V call is TRBV5-4, the J call TRBJ1-1; D uncertain. CDR1 and CDR2 (germline): SGHNT, YYREEE (reference sequence). With 0 bases removed from V and 11 bases from J, the gap between germline ends came to 14 bases. CDR3 size: 13 residues. CDR3 DNA sequence: TGTGCCAGCAGCTTGGGGTCAGCTCTGGGGGCTTTCTTT. The encoded protein is CASSLGSALGAFF.

This rearrangement joins TRBV5-1 to TRBJ1-1; TRBD1 aligns across 8 bases. Trimming cost V 0 bases and J 5 bases; bases outside gene matches: 6. This CDR3 spans 15 amino acids. Per germline, CDR1 SGHRS and CDR2 YFSETQ. In DNA, the CDR3 is TGCGCCAGCAGCTTGGAATCAGGGGGCAGGACTGAAGCTTTCTTT. It codes for CASSLESGGRTEAFF. Based on the CDR3 plus reference TRBV5-1 and TRBJ1-1, the full variable domain is KAGVTQTPRYLIKTRGQQVTLSCSPISGHRSVSWYQQTPGQGLQFLFEYFSETQRNKGNFPGRFSGRQFSNSRSEMNVSTLELGDSALYLCASSLESGGRTEAFFGQGTRLTVV.

The chain employs TRBV14 and TRBJ2-5; D unclear. The CDR3 runs to 14 residues. Germline V CDR1 and CDR2: SGHDN, FVKESK. Trimming shortened V by 2 bases and J by 2 bases, and 9 bases separated the two germline ends. CDR3 protein: CASSQFAVQETQYF. In DNA, the CDR3 is TGTGCCAGCAGCCAATTTGCTGTGCAAGAGACCCAGTACTTC.

This chain links TRBV27 with TRBJ1-6; D is possibly TRBD1 (5 bases). Germline V lookup: CDR1 MNHEY, CDR2 SMNVEV (reference sequence). Trimming cost V 7 bases and J 6 bases, with 13 bases left between them. The CDR3 spans 14 residues. CDR3 region: CASTPAGTNSPLHF. The CDR3 bases are TGTGCCAGCACCCCGGCGGGGACTAATTCACCCCTCCACTTT.

This rearrangement joins TRBV4-1 to TRBJ1-2; possible D gene TRBD1, 5 bases. CDR1 MGHRA and CDR2 YSYEKL come from the germline V gene. CDR3 length equals 19 residues. V was shortened by 3 bases and J by 5 bases, with 28 bases between the two germline ends. CDR3 coding DNA: TGCGCCAGCAGCCACGGGATCCGGGACGGGAATTGGGGATTTTATGGCTACACCTTC. Its protein product is CASSHGIRDGNWGFYGYTF.

Turning to this clone: At the DNA level, this CDR3 is encoded by other sequences in the same sample as well. The chain uses TRBV18 and TRBJ1-3; 9 nucleotides align to TRBD1. The CDR3 is 15 residues long. The germline V gene encodes CDR1 KGHSH and CDR2 LQKENI. V lost 3 bases to trimming and J lost 2 bases; unmatched junction nucleotides: 2. CDR3 region: CASSPDRGPGNTIYF. DNA for the CDR3: TGTGCCAGCTCACCGGACAGGGGACCTGGAAACACCATATATTTT.

This sequence joins TRBV6-5 and TRBJ1-6; D ambiguous. The CDR3 is made up of 13 amino acids. With 3 bases removed from V and 4 bases from J, the gap between germline ends came to 4 bases. Per the germline V gene, CDR1 is MNHEY and CDR2 is SVGAGI. CDR3 amino acids: CASSYQYNSPLHF. DNA of the CDR3: TGTGCCAGCAGTTATCAGTATAATTCACCCCTCCACTTT.

This chain connects TRBV7-9 to TRBJ1-6; 7 bases match TRBD1. From germline, CDR1 is SEHNR and CDR2 FQNEAQ (reference sequence). The CDR3 is 14 amino acids. Losses at the gene ends were 5 bases for V and 9 bases for J; bases not matched to a gene: 7. CDR3 sequence (DNA): TGTGCCAGCAGCCCGGGACAGCCAGGTTCACCCCTCCACTTT. This encodes CASSPGQPGSPLHF.

This clone is a singleton in its sample. The chain links TRBV5-1 to TRBJ2-2; a possible D gene is TRBD1 (5 bases). The length of the CDR3 is 14 residues. Germline V gene sequence: CDR1 SGHRS, CDR2 YFSETQ. The ends were cut back, 0 bases at V and 4 bases at J, with 7 bases in the middle. CDR3 nucleotides: TGCGCCAGCAGCTTGGAAGGGGCCACCGGGGAGCTGTTTTTT. Translation: CASSLEGATGELFF.

The rearrangement uses TRBV2 and TRBJ2-5, with 10 bases identical to TRBD2. The trim removed 4 bases at V and 5 bases at J, leaving 4 bases unmatched. This CDR3 is built from 14 residues. Per the germline V gene, CDR1 is SNHLY and CDR2 is FYNNEI. The DNA for the CDR3 is TGTGCCAGCAGTGGGACTAGCGGCGTGGAGACCCAGTACTTC. Protein product: CASSGTSGVETQYF.

The J gene is TRBJ2-1, the V gene TRBV12-5, with TRBD2 matching over 7 bases. The germline CDR1 and CDR2 sequences are LGHNT and FRNRAP. The CDR3 has 18 residues. V dropped 0 bases and J dropped 8; count of bases not matched to a gene: 16. CDR3 in amino acids: CASGLVQMAGVPADEQFF. CDR3 in DNA: TGTGCTAGTGGTTTGGTACAGATGGCGGGGGTGCCCGCGGATGAGCAGTTCTTC.

The V gene is TRBV7-9, the J gene TRBJ2-3; possible D gene TRBD2, 6 bases. Germline CDR1 SEHNR, CDR2 FQNEAQ (reference sequence). V shed 0 bases and J shed 0 bases, with 16 bases lying between them. The CDR3 runs 18 residues. The CDR3 nucleotides are TGTGCCAGCAGCTTAGCGCATATGGAGGGAACTAGCACAGATACGCAGTATTTT. Translated, it gives CASSLAHMEGTSTDTQYF. The entire variable domain, with the rest obtained from reference TRBV7-9 and TRBJ2-3, is as follows: DTGVSQNPRHKITKRGQNVTFRCDPISEHNRLYWYRQTLGQGPEFLTYFQNEAQLEKSRLLSDRFSAERPKGSFSTLEIQRTEQGDSAMYLCASSLAHMEGTSTDTQYFGPGTRLTVL.

The rearrangement uses TRBV5-6 and TRBJ1-4; TRBD1 might be the D (5 bases). V lost 4 bases to trimming and J lost 4 bases, with 17 bases between them. The CDR3 sequence is 16 residues long. Per germline, CDR1 SGHDT and CDR2 YYEEEE. In nucleotides, the CDR3 is TGTGCCAGCAGCCCGGACGGGGGGACGGGTAATGAAAAACTGTTTTTT. It encodes CASSPDGGTGNEKLFF.

The chain recombines TRBV11-2 with TRBJ2-1; 11 bases agree with TRBD2. Per germline, CDR1 SGHAT and CDR2 FQNNGV. V lost 0 bases, J lost 8 bases, and 9 bases stayed unmatched. The CDR3 totals 17 residues. CDR3 bases: TGTGCCAGCAGCTTAGAGCTAGCGGGGGGACTTATGCATGAGCAGTTCTTC. Its translation: CASSLELAGGLMHEQFF.